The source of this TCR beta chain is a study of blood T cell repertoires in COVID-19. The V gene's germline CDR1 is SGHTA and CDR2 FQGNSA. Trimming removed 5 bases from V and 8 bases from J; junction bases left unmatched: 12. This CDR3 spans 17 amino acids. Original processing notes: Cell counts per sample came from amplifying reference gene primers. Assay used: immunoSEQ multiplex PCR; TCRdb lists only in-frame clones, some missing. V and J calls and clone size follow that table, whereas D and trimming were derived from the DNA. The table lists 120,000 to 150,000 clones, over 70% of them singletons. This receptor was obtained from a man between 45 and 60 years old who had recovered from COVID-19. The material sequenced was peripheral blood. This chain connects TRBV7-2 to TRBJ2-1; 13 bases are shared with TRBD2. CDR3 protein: CASSPSLTSGGSDEQFF. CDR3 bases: TGTGCCAGCAGCCCCAGCCTGACTAGCGGGGGGTCCGATGAGCAGTTCTTC.